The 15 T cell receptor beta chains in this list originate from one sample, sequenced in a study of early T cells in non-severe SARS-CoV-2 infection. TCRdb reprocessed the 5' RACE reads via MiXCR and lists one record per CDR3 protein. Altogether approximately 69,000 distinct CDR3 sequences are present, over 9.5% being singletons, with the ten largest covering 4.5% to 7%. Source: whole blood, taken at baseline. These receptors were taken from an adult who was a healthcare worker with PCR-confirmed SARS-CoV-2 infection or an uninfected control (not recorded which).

The CDR3 here is CASSLITTVEDTQYF. DNA for the CDR3: TGTGCCAGCAGCCTAATCACTACAGTAGAGGATACGCAGTATTTT. This sequence joins TRBV6-1 and TRBJ2-3; D not certain. The V end lost 6 bases, the J end lost 6 bases, and 19 bases lay between the germline ends. CDR3 length: 15 residues. Germline V lookup: CDR1 MNHNS, CDR2 SASEGT.

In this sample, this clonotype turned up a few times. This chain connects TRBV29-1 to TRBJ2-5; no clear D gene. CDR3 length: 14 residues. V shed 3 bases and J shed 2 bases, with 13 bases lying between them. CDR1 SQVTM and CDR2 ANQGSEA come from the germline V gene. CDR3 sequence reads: CSVDWGSRQETQYF. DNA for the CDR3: TGCAGCGTTGATTGGGGTAGCCGTCAAGAGACCCAGTACTTC.

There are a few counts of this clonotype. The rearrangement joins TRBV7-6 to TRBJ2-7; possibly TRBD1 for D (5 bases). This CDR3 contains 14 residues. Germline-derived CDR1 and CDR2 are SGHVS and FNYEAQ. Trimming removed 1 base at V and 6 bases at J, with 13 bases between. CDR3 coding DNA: TGTGCCAGCAGCTTAGTAGGGGCGCGGTCCGAGCAGTACTTC. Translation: CASSLVGARSEQYF.

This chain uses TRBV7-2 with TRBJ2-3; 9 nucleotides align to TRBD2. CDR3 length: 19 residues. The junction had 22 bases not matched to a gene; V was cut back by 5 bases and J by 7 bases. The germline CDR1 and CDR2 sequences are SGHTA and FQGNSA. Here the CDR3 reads CASSLPRVAGESYSNTQYF. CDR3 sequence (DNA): TGTGCCAGCAGCCTTCCCCGGGTAGCGGGAGAATCCTACTCTAATACGCAGTATTTT.

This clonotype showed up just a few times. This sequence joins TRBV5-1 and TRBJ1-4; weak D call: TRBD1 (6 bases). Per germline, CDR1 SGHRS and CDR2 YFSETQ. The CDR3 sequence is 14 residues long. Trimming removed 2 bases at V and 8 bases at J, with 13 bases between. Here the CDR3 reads CASSLQGREEKLFF. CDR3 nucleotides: TGCGCCAGCAGCTTACAGGGACGGGAAGAAAAACTGTTTTTT.

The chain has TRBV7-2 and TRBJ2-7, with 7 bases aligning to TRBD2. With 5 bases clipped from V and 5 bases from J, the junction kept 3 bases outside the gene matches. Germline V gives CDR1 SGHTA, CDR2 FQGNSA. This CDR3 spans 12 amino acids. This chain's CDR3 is CASSATSHEQYF. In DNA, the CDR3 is TGTGCCAGCAGCGCGACTAGCCACGAGCAGTACTTC.

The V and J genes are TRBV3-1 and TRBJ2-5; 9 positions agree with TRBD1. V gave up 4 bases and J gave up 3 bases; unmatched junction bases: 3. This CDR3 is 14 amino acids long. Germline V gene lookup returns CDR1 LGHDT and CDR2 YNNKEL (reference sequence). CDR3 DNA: TGTGCCAGCAGCCCCTGGGACAGGGAAGAGACCCAGTACTTC. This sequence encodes CASSPWDREETQYF.

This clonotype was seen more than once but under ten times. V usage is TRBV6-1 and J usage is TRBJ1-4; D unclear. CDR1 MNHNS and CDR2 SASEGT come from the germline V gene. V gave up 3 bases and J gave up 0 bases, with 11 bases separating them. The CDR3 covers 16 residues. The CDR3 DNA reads TGTGCCAGCAGTGATTCCGGGAATCCAACTAATGAAAAACTGTTTTTT. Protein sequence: CASSDSGNPTNEKLFF.

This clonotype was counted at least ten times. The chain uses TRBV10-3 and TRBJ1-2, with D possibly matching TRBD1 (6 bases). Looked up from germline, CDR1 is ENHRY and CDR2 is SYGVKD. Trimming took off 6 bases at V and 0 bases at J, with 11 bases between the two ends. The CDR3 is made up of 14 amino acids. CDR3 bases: TGTGCCATCAGCCGGACAGCTACTAACTATGGCTACACCTTC. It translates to CAISRTATNYGYTF.

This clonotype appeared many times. The CDR3 protein is CASTPDRGTDTQYF. DNA of the CDR3: TGTGCCAGCACCCCGGACAGGGGGACAGATACGCAGTATTTT. V usage is TRBV7-2 and J usage is TRBJ2-3; TRBD1 agrees at 10 bases. CDR3 length equals 14 residues. V lost 7 bases to trimming and J lost 3 bases; unmatched junction nucleotides: 4. CDR1 and CDR2 from the germline V gene are SGHTA and FQGNSA.

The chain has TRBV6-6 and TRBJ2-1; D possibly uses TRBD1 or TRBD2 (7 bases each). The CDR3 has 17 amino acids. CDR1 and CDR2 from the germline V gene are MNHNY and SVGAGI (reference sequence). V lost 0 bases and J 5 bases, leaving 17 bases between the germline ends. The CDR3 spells CASSYSKGRGTDNEQFF. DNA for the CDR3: TGTGCCAGCAGTTACTCGAAAGGGCGGGGGACAGACAATGAGCAGTTCTTC.

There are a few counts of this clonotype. CDR3 sequence (DNA): TGTGCCAGCAGAGTGGGAGGCGGCAATCAGCCCCAGCATTTT. The encoded protein is CASRVGGGNQPQHF. The gene calls are TRBV2 and TRBJ1-5; D ambiguous. Germline CDR1 and CDR2: SNHLY and FYNNEI. The length of the CDR3 is 14 residues. V lost 6 bases to trimming and J lost 2 bases, with 11 bases between them.

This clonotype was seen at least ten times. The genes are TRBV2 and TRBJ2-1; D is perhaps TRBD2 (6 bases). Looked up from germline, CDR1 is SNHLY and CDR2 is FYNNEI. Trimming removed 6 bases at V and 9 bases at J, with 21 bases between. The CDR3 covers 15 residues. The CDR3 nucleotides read TGTGCCAGCAGAACGGGAACAAATCGCGGGGCTGAGCAGTTCTTC. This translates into CASRTGTNRGAEQFF. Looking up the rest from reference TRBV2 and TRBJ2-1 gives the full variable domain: EPEVTQTPSHQVTQMGQEVILRCVPISNHLYFYWYRQILGQKVEFLVSFYNNEISEKSEIFDDQFSVERPDGSNFTLKIRSTKLEDSAMYFCASRTGTNRGAEQFFGPGTRLTVL.

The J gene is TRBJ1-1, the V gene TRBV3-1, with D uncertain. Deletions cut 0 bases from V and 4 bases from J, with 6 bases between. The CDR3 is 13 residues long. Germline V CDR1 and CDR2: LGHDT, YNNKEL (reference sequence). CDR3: CASSQEGITEAFF. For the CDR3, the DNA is TGTGCCAGCAGCCAAGAAGGGATCACTGAAGCTTTCTTT.

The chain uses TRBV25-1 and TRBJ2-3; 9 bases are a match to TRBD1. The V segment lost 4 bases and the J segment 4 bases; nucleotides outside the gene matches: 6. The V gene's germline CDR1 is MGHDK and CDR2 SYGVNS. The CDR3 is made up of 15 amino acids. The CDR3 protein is CASSVTGGWADTQYF. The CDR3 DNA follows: TGTGCCAGCAGTGTTACAGGGGGCTGGGCAGATACGCAGTATTTT. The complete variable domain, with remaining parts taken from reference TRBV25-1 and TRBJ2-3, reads EADIYQTPRYLVIGTGKKITLECSQTMGHDKMYWYQQDPGMELHLIHYSYGVNSTEKGDLSSESTVSRIRTEHFPLTLESARPSHTSQYLCASSVTGGWADTQYFGPGTRLTVL.